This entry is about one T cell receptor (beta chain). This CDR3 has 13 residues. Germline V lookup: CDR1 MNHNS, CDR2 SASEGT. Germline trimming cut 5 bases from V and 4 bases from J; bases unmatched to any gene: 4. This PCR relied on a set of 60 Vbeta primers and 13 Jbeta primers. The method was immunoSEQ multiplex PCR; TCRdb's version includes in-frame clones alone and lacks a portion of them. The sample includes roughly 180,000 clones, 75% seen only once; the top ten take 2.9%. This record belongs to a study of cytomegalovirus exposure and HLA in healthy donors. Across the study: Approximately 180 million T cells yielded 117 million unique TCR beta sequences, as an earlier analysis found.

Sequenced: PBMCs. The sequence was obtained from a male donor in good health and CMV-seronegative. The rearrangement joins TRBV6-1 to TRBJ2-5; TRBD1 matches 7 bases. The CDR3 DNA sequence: TGTGCCAGCAGTATGACAGGGTTAGAGACCCAGTACTTC. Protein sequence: CASSMTGLETQYF.